The rows below give T cell receptor beta chains drawn from one sample of a study of blood T cell repertoires in COVID-19. Sequencing was performed with immunoSEQ multiplex PCR; in TCRdb, only in-frame clones are kept and a portion is missing. This table holds hundreds of thousands of clones, 87% found once. Sample: peripheral blood. Receptors were obtained from a woman in her 40s who had recovered from COVID-19. Both conserved end residues are part of each CDR3. D genes are given only for firm matches.

D: NA
V: TRBV3-1/TRBV3-2
J: TRBJ1-2
CDR3: CASSGIQGTVYGYTF
DNA: TGTGCCAGCAGCGGAATACAGGGTACGGTCTATGGCTACACCTTC

D: TRBD1
V: TRBV30
J: TRBJ1-1
CDR3: CASPRILRDRVATEAFF
DNA: TGTGCCTCCCCCAGGATCCTCCGGGACAGGGTGGCCACTGAAGCTTTCTTT

D: NA
V: TRBV7-9
J: TRBJ2-2
CDR3: CASRQGPGELFF
DNA: TGTGCCAGCAGACAGGGCCCCGGGGAGCTGTTTTTT

D: TRBD1
V: TRBV29-1
J: TRBJ2-1
CDR3: CSVEDRDLYNEQFF
DNA: TGCAGCGTTGAGGACAGGGACCTCTACAATGAGCAGTTCTTC

D: TRBD1
V: TRBV6-6
J: TRBJ2-1
CDR3: CATNEQAPGGYNEQFF
DNA: TGTGCCACCAACGAGCAGGCTCCAGGGGGTTACAATGAGCAGTTCTTC

D: NA
V: TRBV7-9
J: TRBJ1-5
CDR3: CASSLVGGNQPQHF
DNA: TGTGCCAGCAGCTTAGTCGGGGGTAATCAGCCCCAGCATTTT

D: TRBD1
V: TRBV5-1
J: TRBJ1-5
CDR3: CASSSGTGVQPQHF
DNA: TGCGCCAGCAGCTCAGGGACAGGGGTTCAGCCCCAGCATTTT

D: NA
V: TRBV4-3
J: TRBJ2-2
CDR3: CASSQAPGFANTGELFF
DNA: TGCGCCAGCAGCCAAGCCCCGGGATTTGCGAACACCGGGGAGCTGTTTTTT

D: NA
V: TRBV30
J: TRBJ2-3
CDR3: CAWSIYRTDTQYF
DNA: TGTGCCTGGAGTATTTACAGGACAGATACGCAGTATTTT

D: NA
V: TRBV7-9
J: TRBJ1-6
CDR3: CASSSKTGQYNSPLHF
DNA: TGTGCCAGCAGCTCCAAGACCGGACAGTATAATTCACCCCTCCACTTT

D: TRBD1
V: TRBV5-1
J: TRBJ1-2
CDR3: CASSSVSFRDRGIYGYTF
DNA: TGCGCCAGCAGCTCTGTTTCTTTCCGGGACAGGGGGATCTATGGCTACACCTTC